This T cell receptor (beta chain) was identified in a study of T-cell reconstitution after alpha-beta-depleted transplantation in children. General observations from the study: It was reported that alpha-beta T cells came from several hundred expanded graft clones (about two months after transplant). It was newly produced T cells that mostly accounted for T-cell counts and diversity one year after transplant. TCRbeta diversity was high at day 60 in some patients (a result of surviving recipient T cells and thymic progenitors).

Construction of the TCRbeta library involved unique molecular identifiers. MiXCR, applied by TCRdb to the PCR reads, yields one record per CDR3 protein. Here the sample spans roughly 100,000 distinct CDR3 sequences, 7.5% to 9.5% being singletons. The CDR3 is 13 residues long. CDR1 and CDR2 from the germline V gene are MNHNS and SASEGT. Trimming removed 5 bases at V and 5 bases at J, with 12 bases between. This clonotype was counted at least ten times. Antigen unknown. The material sequenced was PBMCs, taken before TCRalphabeta/CD19-depleted stem cell transplant. V and J are TRBV6-1 and TRBJ2-5; D unclear. The source of this sequence is a boy younger than 10 with acute lymphoblastic leukemia, due to receive a stem cell transplant. CDR3 DNA: TGTGCCAGCAGTCTAAGCGACGGGGAGACCCAGTACTTC. It specifies CASSLSDGETQYF.